These 8 T cell receptor beta chains originate from one sample sequenced in a study of blood T cell repertoires in COVID-19. Sequencing used immunoSEQ multiplex PCR; TCRdb keeps in-frame clones, though not all of them. The table has fewer than 350,000 clones, around nine tenths seen once. The sample was peripheral blood. These receptors were obtained from an older woman with COVID-19, enrolled during active disease.

This clone has a single count. The J gene is TRBJ1-2, the V gene TRBV5-4; D gene uncertain. Per germline, CDR1 SGHNT and CDR2 YYREEE (reference sequence). The CDR3 has 13 amino acids. V gave up 3 bases and J gave up 8 bases, with 14 bases separating them. The chain's CDR3 is CASSSDGIGGYTF. In DNA form, the CDR3 reads TGTGCCAGCAGCTCGGACGGGATAGGAGGCTACACCTTC.

This chain joins TRBV2 and TRBJ1-2, with a tentative D call TRBD1 (5 bases). This CDR3 comprises 11 residues. V was clipped by 5 bases and J by 6 bases, with 7 bases between them. Germline V gives CDR1 SNHLY, CDR2 FYNNEI. DNA for the CDR3: TGTGCCAGCAGTATCAGGGATGGCTACACCTTC. This encodes CASSIRDGYTF.

This clone appeared once. The CDR3 DNA follows: TGTGCCAGCAGCTTGCGGGCTAGCGGGGGGCGCCAAGAGACCCAGTACTTC. It encodes CASSLRASGGRQETQYF. V usage is TRBV5-6 and J usage is TRBJ2-5; 11 bases align to TRBD2. The CDR3 has 17 residues. Germline loops: CDR1 SGHDT, CDR2 YYEEEE. With 1 base clipped from V and 1 base from J, the junction kept 6 bases outside the gene matches.

This clone has only a few counts. This chain joins TRBV7-9 and TRBJ1-1; unclear D gene. V gave up 6 bases and J gave up 0 bases, with 8 bases separating them. This CDR3 is built from 13 residues. Germline CDR1 is SEHNR and CDR2 is FQNEAQ (reference sequence). The CDR3 bases are TGTGCCAGCAGTTACCACTTGAACACTGAAGCTTTCTTT. Translating gives CASSYHLNTEAFF.

This clone was observed a handful of times. The chain recombines TRBV27 with TRBJ2-2, with TRBD1 identical over 10 bases. V gave up 5 bases and J gave up 6 bases; unmatched junction bases: 9. The CDR3 loop spans 16 amino acids. Germline V gene data show CDR1 as MNHEY and CDR2 as SMNVEV (reference sequence). CDR3 amino acids: CASSPHPGQGPGELFF. The CDR3 DNA reads as TGTGCCAGCAGTCCTCATCCGGGACAGGGGCCCGGGGAGCTGTTTTTT.

The chain couples TRBV29-1 to TRBJ1-1, with 8 bases aligning to TRBD1. The junction had 5 bases not matched to a gene; V was cut back by 4 bases and J by 10 bases. This CDR3 has 11 amino acids. Germline V gene lookup returns CDR1 SQVTM and CDR2 ANQGSEA. CDR3 sequence: CSVGADRGAFF. DNA for the CDR3: TGCAGCGTTGGCGCCGACAGGGGAGCTTTCTTT.

For the CDR3, the DNA is TGTGCCAGCAGCTTGGACATGAACACTGAAGCTTTCTTT. Amino acids: CASSLDMNTEAFF. The chain carries TRBV13 and TRBJ1-1; TRBD1 might be the D (5 bases). The CDR3 is 13 amino acids. CDR1 and CDR2 (germline): PRHDT, FYEKMQ (reference sequence). V lost 3 bases and J 0 bases, leaving 5 bases between the germline ends. Together with reference TRBV13 and TRBJ1-1, the CDR3 gives the full variable domain: AAGVIQSPRHLIKEKRETATLKCYPIPRHDTVYWYQQGPGQDPQFLISFYEKMQSDKGSIPDRFSAQQFSDYHSELNMSSLELGDSALYFCASSLDMNTEAFFGQGTRLTVV.

The V and J genes are TRBV19 and TRBJ1-4; 7 bases fit TRBD1. V lost 3 bases to trimming and J lost 3 bases; unmatched junction nucleotides: 4. Per germline, CDR1 LNHDA and CDR2 SQIVND (reference sequence). This CDR3 has 15 residues. As DNA, the CDR3 is TGTGCCAGTAGTATCCGACAGGGTGCTAATGAAAAACTGTTTTTT. Encoded protein: CASSIRQGANEKLFF.